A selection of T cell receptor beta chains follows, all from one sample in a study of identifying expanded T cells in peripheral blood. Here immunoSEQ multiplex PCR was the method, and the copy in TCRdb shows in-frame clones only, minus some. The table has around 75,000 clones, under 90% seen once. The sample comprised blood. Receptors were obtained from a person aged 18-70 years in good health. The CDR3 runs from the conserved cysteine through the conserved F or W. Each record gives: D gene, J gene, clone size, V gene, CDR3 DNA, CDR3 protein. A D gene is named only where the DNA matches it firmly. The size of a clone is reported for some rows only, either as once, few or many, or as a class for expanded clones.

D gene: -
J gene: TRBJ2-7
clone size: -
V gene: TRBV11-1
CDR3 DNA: TGTGCCAGCAGCCCACCCGCTACTTACGAGCAGTACTTC
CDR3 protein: CASSPPATYEQYF

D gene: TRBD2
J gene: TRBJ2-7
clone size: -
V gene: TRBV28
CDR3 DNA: TGTGCCAGCAGGGGGTATGGCGGGAGGGCCCTCTACGAGCAGTACTTC
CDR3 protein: CASRGYGGRALYEQYF

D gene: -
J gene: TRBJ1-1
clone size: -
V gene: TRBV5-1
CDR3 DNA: TGCGCCAGCAGCCGGCTACCAGGGGACACTGAAGCTTTCTTT
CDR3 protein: CASSRLPGDTEAFF

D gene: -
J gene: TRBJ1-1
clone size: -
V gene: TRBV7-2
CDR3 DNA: TGTGCCAGCAGCTTATCGGCGACACAGGTGCGCACTGAAGCTTTCTTT
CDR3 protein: CASSLSATQVRTEAFF

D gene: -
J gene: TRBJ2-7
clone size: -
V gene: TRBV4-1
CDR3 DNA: TGCGCCAGCAGCCAAGCCATGGGGGGTAGCGGATACTACGAGCAGTACTTC
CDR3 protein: CASSQAMGGSGYYEQYF

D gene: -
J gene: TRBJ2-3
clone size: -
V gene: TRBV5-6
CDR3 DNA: TGTGCCAGCAGCTTGACCGGTCCGGGCCCAGATACGCAGTATTTT
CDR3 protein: CASSLTGPGPDTQYF

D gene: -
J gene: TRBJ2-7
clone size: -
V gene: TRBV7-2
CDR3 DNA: TGTGCCAGCAGCTTTAGTGGAGCCCCCCAACTAGCCTACGAGCAGTACTTC
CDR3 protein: CASSFSGAPQLAYEQYF

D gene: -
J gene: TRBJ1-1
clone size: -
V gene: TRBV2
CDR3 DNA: TGTGCCAGCGCGGACGGGAGTGAAGCTTTCTTT
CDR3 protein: CASADGSEAFF

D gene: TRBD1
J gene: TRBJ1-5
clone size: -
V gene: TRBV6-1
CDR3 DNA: TGTGCCAGCAGCCGGGACAGGGGAAGCAATCAGCCCCAGCATTTT
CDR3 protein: CASSRDRGSNQPQHF

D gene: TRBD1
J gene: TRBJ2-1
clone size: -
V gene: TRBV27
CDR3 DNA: TGTGAAGCCGGGACCAGGGGGCACAATGAGCAGTTCTTC
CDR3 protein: CEAGTRGHNEQFF

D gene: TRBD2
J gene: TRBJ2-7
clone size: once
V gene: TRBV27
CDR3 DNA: TGTGCCAGCAGTTCCCCATCGACTAGCGGGGCTCTTTACGAGCAGTACTTC
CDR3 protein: CASSSPSTSGALYEQYF

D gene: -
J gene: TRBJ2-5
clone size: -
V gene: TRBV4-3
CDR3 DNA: TGCGCCAGCAGCCAAGAAAAAACGAGACTAGACCAAGAGACCCAGTACTTC
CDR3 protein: CASSQEKTRLDQETQYF

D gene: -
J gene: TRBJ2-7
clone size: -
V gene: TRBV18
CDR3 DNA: TGTGCCAGCTCACCAGGAAATGTTACAGGGTCTCGGCGGGAGCAGTACTTC
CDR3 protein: CASSPGNVTGSRREQYF

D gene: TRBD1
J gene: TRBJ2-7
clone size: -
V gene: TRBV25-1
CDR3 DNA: TGTGCCAGCAGTGCCCCCGGGACAGGGATGAGCGAGCAGTACTTC
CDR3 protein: CASSAPGTGMSEQYF

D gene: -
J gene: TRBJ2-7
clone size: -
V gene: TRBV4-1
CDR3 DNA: TGCGCCAGCAGCCAAGCTGTCGGATACTACGAGCAGTACTTC
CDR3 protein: CASSQAVGYYEQYF

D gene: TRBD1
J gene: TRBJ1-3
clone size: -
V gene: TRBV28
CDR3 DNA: TGTGCCAGCAGTCAAGCGACAGGGGAGAGAGGAAACACCATATATTTT
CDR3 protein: CASSQATGERGNTIYF

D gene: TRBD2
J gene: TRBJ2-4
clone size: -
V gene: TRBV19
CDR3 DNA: TGTGCCAGTAGCCGGGGGGACGGAAACATTCAGTACTTC
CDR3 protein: CASSRGDGNIQYF

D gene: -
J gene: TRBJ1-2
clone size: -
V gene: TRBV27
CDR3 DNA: TGTGCCAGCAGTGCCCGGTCCTCTAACTATGGCTACACCTTC
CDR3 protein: CASSARSSNYGYTF

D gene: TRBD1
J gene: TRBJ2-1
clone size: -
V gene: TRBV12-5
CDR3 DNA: TGTGCTAGTGCCCCAGGACAGGGCCCGTTGATCTTC
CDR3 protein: CASAPGQGPLIF

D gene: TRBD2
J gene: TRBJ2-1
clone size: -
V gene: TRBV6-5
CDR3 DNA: TGTGCCAGCAGTGTAGCGGGGGGGAACAATGAGCAGTTCTTC
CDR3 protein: CASSVAGGNNEQFF

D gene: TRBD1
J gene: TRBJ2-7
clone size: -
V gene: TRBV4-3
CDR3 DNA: TGCGCCAGCAGCCTCGGACAGGGGGTTGCCTACGAGCAGTACTTC
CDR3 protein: CASSLGQGVAYEQYF

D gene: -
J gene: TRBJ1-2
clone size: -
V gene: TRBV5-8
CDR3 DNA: TGTGCCAGCAGCTTGAGGCCAGGAAGCTACACCTTC
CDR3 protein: CASSLRPGSYTF

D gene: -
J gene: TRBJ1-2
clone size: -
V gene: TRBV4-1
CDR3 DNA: TGCGCCAGCAGCCAAGATGTAGTAGGGCCCTATGGCTACACCTTC
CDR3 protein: CASSQDVVGPYGYTF

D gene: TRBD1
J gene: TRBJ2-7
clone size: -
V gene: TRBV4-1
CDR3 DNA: TGCGCCAGCAGCACCGGACAGGGGGCCCTGTACGAGCAGTACTTC
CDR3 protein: CASSTGQGALYEQYF

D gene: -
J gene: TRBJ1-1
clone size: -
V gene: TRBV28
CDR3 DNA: TGTGCCAGCGGAAGGGGCACTGAAGCTTTCTTT
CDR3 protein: CASGRGTEAFF

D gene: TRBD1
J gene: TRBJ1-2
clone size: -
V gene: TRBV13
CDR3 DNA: TGTGCCGACTACAGGGGTAACTATGGCTACACCTTC
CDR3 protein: CADYRGNYGYTF

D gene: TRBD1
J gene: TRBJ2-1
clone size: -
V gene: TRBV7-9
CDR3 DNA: TGTGCCAGCAGCTTCAGGGGGTTTGAGCAGTTCTTC
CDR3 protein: CASSFRGFEQFF

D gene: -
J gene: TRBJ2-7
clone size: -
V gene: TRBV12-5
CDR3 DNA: TGTGCTAGTGGTTTGTGGGGTTACGAGCAGTACTTC
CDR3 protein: CASGLWGYEQYF

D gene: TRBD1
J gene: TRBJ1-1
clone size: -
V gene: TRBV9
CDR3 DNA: TGTGCCAGCAGCTTCGGGACAGGGCTGACTGAAGCTTTCTTT
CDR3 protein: CASSFGTGLTEAFF

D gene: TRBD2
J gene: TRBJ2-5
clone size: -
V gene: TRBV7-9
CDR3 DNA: TGTGCCAGCAGCTTAACGGGGGGGGAGACCCAGTACTTC
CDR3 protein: CASSLTGGETQYF

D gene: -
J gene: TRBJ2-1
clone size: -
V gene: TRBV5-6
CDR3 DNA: TGTGCCAGCAGCTTGGTGGCACCCCCTACGTACAATGAGCAGTTCTTC
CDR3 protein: CASSLVAPPTYNEQFF

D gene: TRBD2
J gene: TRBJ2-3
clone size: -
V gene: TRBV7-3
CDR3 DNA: TGTGCCAGCAGCTTAAAGGGACTAGGCACAGATACGCAGTATTTT
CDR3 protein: CASSLKGLGTDTQYF

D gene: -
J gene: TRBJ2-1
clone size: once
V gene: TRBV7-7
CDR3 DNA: TGTGCCAGCAGCTCTGAGGGCTCCTACAATGAGCAGTTCTTC
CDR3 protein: CASSSEGSYNEQFF

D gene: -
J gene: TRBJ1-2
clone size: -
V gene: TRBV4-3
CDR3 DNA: TGCGCCAGCAGCCAAGATTCGGGGAATGGTGGCTACACCTTC
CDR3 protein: CASSQDSGNGGYTF

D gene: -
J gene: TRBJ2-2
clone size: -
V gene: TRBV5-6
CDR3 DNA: TGTGCCAGCAGCTCCCCGGCGACTCACCACACCGGGGAGCTGTTTTTT
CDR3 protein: CASSSPATHHTGELFF

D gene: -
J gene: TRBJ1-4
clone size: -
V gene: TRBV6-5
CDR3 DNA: TGTGCCAGCAGTTATATTTCTTTGGGGTTGGGGGAAAAACTGTTTTTT
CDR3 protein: CASSYISLGLGEKLFF

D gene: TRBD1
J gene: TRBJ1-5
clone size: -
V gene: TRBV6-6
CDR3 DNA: TGTGCCAGCAGTCGGGACAGCTCCTATCCTCAGCATTTT
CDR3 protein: CASSRDSSYPQHF

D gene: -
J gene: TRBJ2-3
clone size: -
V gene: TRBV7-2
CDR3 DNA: TGTGCCAGCAGCTGGGGCCCCAGAGGGGATGCAGATACGCAGTATTTT
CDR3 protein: CASSWGPRGDADTQYF

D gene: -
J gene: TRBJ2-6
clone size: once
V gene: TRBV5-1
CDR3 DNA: TGCGCCAGCAGTCGCCGGGACAAGTGGTTTTCTGGGGCCAACGTCCTGACTTTC
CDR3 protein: CASSRRDKWFSGANVLTF

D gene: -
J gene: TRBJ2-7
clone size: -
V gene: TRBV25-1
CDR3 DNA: TGTGCCAGCAGCCGGGATTACGAGCAGTACTTC
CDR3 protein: CASSRDYEQYF

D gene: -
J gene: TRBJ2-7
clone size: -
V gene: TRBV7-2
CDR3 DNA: TGTGCCAGCAGCTTTGACCAGGGGCGCGAATACGAGCAGTACTTC
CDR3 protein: CASSFDQGREYEQYF

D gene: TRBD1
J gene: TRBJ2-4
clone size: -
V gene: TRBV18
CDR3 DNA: TGTGCCAGCTCACCACGCCCGGACAGGGTAAACGAAAACATTCAGTACTTC
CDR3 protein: CASSPRPDRVNENIQYF